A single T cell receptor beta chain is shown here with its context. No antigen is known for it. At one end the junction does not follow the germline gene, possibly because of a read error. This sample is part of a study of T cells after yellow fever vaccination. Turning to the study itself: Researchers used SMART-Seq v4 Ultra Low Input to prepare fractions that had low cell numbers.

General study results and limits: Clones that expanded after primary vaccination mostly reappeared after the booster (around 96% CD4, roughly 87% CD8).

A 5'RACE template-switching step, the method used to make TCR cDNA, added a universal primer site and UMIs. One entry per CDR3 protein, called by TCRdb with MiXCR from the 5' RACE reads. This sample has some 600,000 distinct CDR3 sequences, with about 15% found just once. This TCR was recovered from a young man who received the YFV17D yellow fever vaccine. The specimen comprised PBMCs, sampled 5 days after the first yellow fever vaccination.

This CDR3 reads CASSYGFYKEQFF. CDR3 nucleotides: TGTGCCAGCAGTTATGGCTTCTACAAGGAGCAGTTCTTC. The J gene is TRBJ2-1, the V gene TRBV6-5, with D unclear. Per germline, CDR1 MNHEY and CDR2 SVGAGI. The CDR3 covers 13 residues.